Sequencing of this TCR beta chain was carried out in a study of regulatory T cells in long-lasting Graves disease. Overall study results and limits: New patients shared fewer public clonotypes (approximately 1,000) than persistent patients did (approximately 3,000). It was in persistent disease that TRBV28, TRBJ1-2 and TRBJ2-5 were favored.

The V gene end was trimmed by 10 bases and the J gene end by 1 base; junction bases not matched to a gene: 10. CDR3 length: 16 residues. The germline V gene encodes CDR1 ENHRY and CDR2 SYGVKD. CDR3 regions were amplified by Arm-PCR using iRepertoire HTBI primers to build TCR beta libraries. TCRdb ran MiXCR on the multiplex PCR reads and lists one entry per CDR3 protein. Of under 450,000 distinct CDR3 sequences in the sample, 20% to 25% are singletons; the top ten hold about 29%. This clonotype was recorded many times. Its target is not known. The time point here: persistent/refractory GD, antithyroid drugs over 5 years with positive TRAb. Following extraction of RNA from PBMCs, that RNA was used to make the TCR library.

The TCR originated in a woman aged 40 to 49 with Graves disease. Source: peripheral blood mononuclear cells (PBMCs), taken when the disease was refractory, from a patient treated with antithyroid drugs. The chain is built from TRBV10-3 and TRBJ2-2; 9 bases are a match to TRBD1. CDR3 in amino acids: CASKRPGQGNTGELFF. For the CDR3, the DNA is TGTGCCAGCAAACGACCGGGACAGGGGAACACCGGGGAGCTGTTTTTT.